Following are 14 T cell receptor beta chains from one sample sequenced in a study of cytomegalovirus exposure and HLA in healthy donors. Profiling relied on immunoSEQ multiplex PCR, and the TCRdb table lists in-frame clones only, not all of them. Here the sample spans about 54,000 clones, around 90% being singletons. The sequencing input was PBMCs. These receptors were collected from a woman between 18 and 30 years old in good health and CMV-seropositive.

The count of this clone is one. The chain has TRBV27 and TRBJ2-2; 12 bases map to TRBD2. CDR1 and CDR2 (germline): MNHEY, SMNVEV (reference sequence). The CDR3 has 18 amino acids. The V and J ends lost 6 bases and 0 bases, in that order; junction bases with no gene match: 8. DNA for the CDR3: TGTGCCAGCAGCCAAACTAGCGGGGGGCAACCGAACACCGGGGAGCTGTTTTTT. This codes for CASSQTSGGQPNTGELFF.

The rearrangement links TRBV7-3 to TRBJ1-1, with a possible D match to TRBD1 (6 bases). Germline V lookup: CDR1 SGHTA, CDR2 FQGTGA. This CDR3 region has 13 residues. Trimming removed 4 bases from V and 2 bases from J, with 8 bases in between. The CDR3 is CASSSQGNTEAFF. As DNA, the CDR3 is TGTGCCAGCAGCTCACAGGGTAACACTGAAGCTTTCTTT.

The chain joins TRBV5-5 to TRBJ1-5; D perhaps matches TRBD1 (6 bases). The CDR3 extends over 16 amino acids. Germline lookup yields CDR1 SGHKS and CDR2 YYEKEE (reference sequence). V shed 4 bases and J shed 4 bases, with 18 bases lying between them. The CDR3 here is CASSHWGSGANQPQHF. The CDR3 DNA sequence: TGTGCCAGCAGCCATTGGGGGTCAGGGGCGAATCAGCCCCAGCATTTT.

This chain uses TRBV12-5 with TRBJ1-2, with 8 nucleotides matching TRBD1. Germline values: CDR1 LGHNT, CDR2 FRNRAP. This CDR3 contains 14 residues. The V and J ends lost 6 bases and 3 bases, in that order; junction bases with no gene match: 6. DNA for the CDR3: TGTGCTAGTGGCTTACAGGGGGACTACTATGGCTACACCTTC. Translation gives CASGLQGDYYGYTF.

This rearrangement joins TRBV27 to TRBJ1-1; 10 bases map to TRBD1. V was clipped by 2 bases and J by 3 bases; unmatched bases: 3. The CDR3 has 15 residues. Germline V gene sequence: CDR1 MNHEY, CDR2 SMNVEV (reference sequence). The CDR3 DNA sequence: TGTGCCAGCAGTTTAAGACAGGGGGCGTACACTGAAGCTTTCTTT. This sequence encodes CASSLRQGAYTEAFF.

The chain couples TRBV7-3 to TRBJ1-2, with 7 nucleotides matching TRBD1. Trimming removed 5 bases from V and 6 bases from J; junction bases left unmatched: 12. This CDR3 is 15 amino acids long. Germline V gene data show CDR1 as SGHTA and CDR2 as FQGTGA. CDR3 sequence: CASSPTGQDQHGYTF. The CDR3 nucleotides read TGTGCCAGCAGCCCTACTGGACAGGACCAGCATGGCTACACCTTC.

The chain carries TRBV6-4 and TRBJ2-3; TRBD1 matches 7 bases. Germline V gene sequence: CDR1 MRHNA, CDR2 SNTAGT. The V and J ends lost 3 bases and 5 bases, in that order; junction bases with no gene match: 5. This CDR3 region has 14 residues. The DNA for the CDR3 is TGTGCCAGCAGTGATATGTCAGGGGGAGATACGCAGTATTTT. Translation gives CASSDMSGGDTQYF.

In DNA, the CDR3 is TGTGCCAGCTCACCCCCGGGGAGGCGCATCTCTGGGGCCAACGTCCTGACTTTC. Its protein is CASSPPGRRISGANVLTF. The chain combines TRBV18 with TRBJ2-6, with D tentatively TRBD2 (6 bases). The CDR3 is 18 residues long. V lost 3 bases and J lost 0, with 15 bases in between. From germline, CDR1 is KGHSH and CDR2 LQKENI. Filled out from reference TRBV18 and TRBJ2-6, the complete variable domain reads NAGVMQNPRHLVRRRGQEARLRCSPMKGHSHVYWYRQLPEEGLKFMVYLQKENIIDESGMPKERFSAEFPKEGPSILRIQQVVRGDSAAYFCASSPPGRRISGANVLTFGAGSRLTVL.

This clone was recorded once. This rearrangement joins TRBV6-5 to TRBJ1-1, with TRBD1 identical over 7 bases. CDR3 length equals 14 residues. Germline CDR1 is MNHEY and CDR2 is SVGAGI. V shed 2 bases, J shed 5 bases, and the junction held 5 bases outside the gene matches. The CDR3 protein is CASSYDRVQTEAFF. The CDR3 coding sequence is TGTGCCAGCAGTTACGACAGGGTGCAGACTGAAGCTTTCTTT.

Here the CDR3 DNA reads TGTGCCAGCAGCAAAGGATGGGGGGGAGGACAGCCCCAGCATTTT. It codes for CASSKGWGGGQPQHF. The chain has TRBV5-4 and TRBJ1-5; weak D call: TRBD1 (5 bases). Germline V CDR1 and CDR2: SGHNT, YYREEE (reference sequence). The CDR3 is 15 amino acids. V lost 4 bases to trimming and J lost 7 bases, with 18 bases between them. Together with reference TRBV5-4 and TRBJ1-5, the CDR3 gives the full variable domain: ETGVTQSPTHLIKTRGQQVTLRCSSQSGHNTVSWYQQALGQGPQFIFQYYREEENGRGNFPPRFSGLQFPNYSSELNVNALELDDSALYLCASSKGWGGGQPQHFGDGTRLSIL.

The V call is TRBV6-1, the J call TRBJ1-3, with a weak D call TRBD1 (6 bases). The CDR3 loop spans 15 amino acids. V gave up 4 bases and J gave up 1 base, with 11 bases separating them. The germline gives CDR1 MNHNS, CDR2 SASEGT. The CDR3 loop reads CASSALQGSGNTIYF. The CDR3 bases are TGTGCCAGCAGTGCGTTGCAGGGGTCTGGAAACACCATATATTTT.

This clone was observed once. V is TRBV7-2 and J is TRBJ2-1; 12 positions agree with TRBD2. Per the germline V gene, CDR1 is SGHTA and CDR2 is FQGNSA. The CDR3 is made up of 14 amino acids. V lost 3 bases and J lost 10; bases outside the gene matches: 4. CDR3 loop: CASSLASGGGEQFF. DNA of the CDR3: TGTGCCAGCAGCTTGGCTAGCGGGGGGGGAGAGCAGTTCTTC.

J is TRBJ1-1 and V is TRBV5-6; D may be TRBD1 (5 bases). Germline assignment: CDR1 SGHDT and CDR2 YYEEEE. Deletions cut 0 bases from V and 7 bases from J, with 10 bases between. The CDR3 runs to 13 residues. The CDR3 bases are TGTGCCAGCAGCTTGGGGAGGGGAGGTGAAGCTTTCTTT. Protein product: CASSLGRGGEAFF.

The rearrangement joins TRBV27 to TRBJ1-1; D call uncertain. Germline CDR1 and CDR2: MNHEY and SMNVEV (reference sequence). V was cut by 0 bases and J by 6 bases, with 14 bases left in between. The CDR3 runs 15 residues. CDR3 DNA: TGTGCCAGCAGTTTATCGCTGTCGGGAGACGCTGAAGCTTTCTTT. It yields the protein CASSLSLSGDAEAFF.